These 21 T cell receptor beta chains were sequenced from one sample in a study of CD4+ T cells in melanoma. Some clones are missing from TCRdb's copy, which holds only in-frame ones; the method was immunoSEQ multiplex PCR. The sample carries 7,500 to 10,000 clones, around 67% recorded once. The sequencing input was cells from a culture (not recorded whether cultured in vitro). Every receptor here comes from a human donor with melanoma.

The chain links TRBV4-2 to TRBJ1-1; TRBD1 might be the D (5 bases). Germline lookup yields CDR1 LGHNA and CDR2 YNFKEQ. The germline V and J ends were trimmed by 4 bases and 1 base, with 13 bases remaining between them. The CDR3 runs 15 residues. The CDR3 protein is CASSPASTGNTEAFF. CDR3 bases: TGTGCCAGCAGCCCCGCCTCCACAGGGAACACTGAAGCTTTCTTT.

This chain connects TRBV2 to TRBJ2-5; 9 bases match TRBD2. Trimming removed 5 bases from V and 7 bases from J; junction bases left unmatched: 17. The germline gives CDR1 SNHLY, CDR2 FYNNEI. The CDR3 runs 17 residues. This chain's CDR3 is CASSRGGSGGGQRTQYF. In nucleotides, the CDR3 is TGTGCCAGCAGTCGGGGGGGTAGCGGGGGAGGCCAAAGGACCCAGTACTTC.

This clone has a handful of counts. This chain uses TRBV7-9 with TRBJ2-3; D is perhaps TRBD2 (6 bases). V lost 4 bases and J 0 bases, leaving 17 bases between the germline ends. Germline V gene sequence: CDR1 SEHNR, CDR2 FQNEAQ (reference sequence). The length of the CDR3 is 17 residues. The CDR3 coding sequence is TGTGCCAGCAGCTCCCTGGGGGGATCGCCTAGCACAGATACGCAGTATTTT. Its protein is CASSSLGGSPSTDTQYF.

This clone has only a few counts. CDR3 DNA sequence: TGTGCCTGGAGTGGACAGGGGGCAAGATACGAGCAGTACTTC. As protein: CAWSGQGARYEQYF. The chain couples TRBV30 to TRBJ2-7; 10 bases align to TRBD1. The length of the CDR3 is 14 residues. In germline, CDR1 is GTSNPN, CDR2 SVGIG (reference sequence). Trimming cost V 1 base and J 4 bases; bases outside gene matches: 4. The full variable domain, completed using reference TRBV30 and TRBJ2-7, is SQTIHQWPATLVQPVGSPLSLECTVEGTSNPNLYWYRQAAGRGLQLLFYSVGIGQISSEVPQNLSASRPQDRQFILSSKKLLLSDSGFYLCAWSGQGARYEQYFGPGTRLTVT.

The CDR3 loop is CASSFRRGGANVLTF. The DNA of the CDR3 is TGTGCCAGCAGCTTCCGACGGGGGGGGGCCAACGTCCTGACTTTC. The rearrangement uses TRBV7-8 and TRBJ2-6, with D possibly matching TRBD2 (6 bases). Trimming left V 3 bases short and J 4 bases short, with 10 bases between. CDR1 and CDR2 (germline): SGHVS, FQNEAQ. This CDR3 is 15 amino acids long.

A note on this clone: Germline and junction disagree at one end, which may indicate a read error. The chain uses TRBV27 and TRBJ1-1; D ambiguous. The CDR3 consists of 15 residues. Germline V gene data show CDR1 as MNHEY and CDR2 as SMNVEV (reference sequence). The CDR3, as DNA: TGTGCCAGCAGTTTATACTCCAGATGGAACGCTGAAGCTTTCTTT. Residues: CASSLYSRWNAEAFF.

CDR3 DNA sequence: TGTGCCAGCAGCCCGTTGACAGGGCTGGATAATTCACCCCTCCACTTT. This codes for CASSPLTGLDNSPLHF. This chain connects TRBV14 to TRBJ1-6; TRBD1 matches 7 bases. CDR3 length: 16 residues. Trimming took 4 bases from V and 5 from J; bases not matched to a gene: 8. CDR1 is SGHDN, CDR2 FVKESK, per germline.

The chain employs TRBV2 and TRBJ2-1; 8 nucleotides align to TRBD2. The V gene's germline CDR1 is SNHLY and CDR2 FYNNEI. The CDR3 sequence is 15 residues long. V was clipped by 1 base and J by 7 bases; unmatched bases: 6. For the CDR3, the DNA is TGTGCCAGCAGTGAAGGCGGGGGGCGCCTAAATGAGCAGTTCTTC. Translation: CASSEGGGRLNEQFF.

This sequence joins TRBV7-3 and TRBJ2-3; D remains ambiguous. Germline assignment: CDR1 SGHTA and CDR2 FQGTGA. The CDR3 covers 13 residues. The V and J ends lost 2 bases and 2 bases respectively, with 5 bases between them. CDR3 loop: CASSLVVTDTQYF. The CDR3 DNA follows: TGTGCCAGCAGCTTAGTGGTCACAGATACGCAGTATTTT.

Only one count was recorded for this clone. The V gene is TRBV18, the J gene TRBJ2-7; D uncertain. This CDR3 has 16 residues. The V end was cut by 6 bases, the J end by 5 bases, with 23 bases between. Germline lookup yields CDR1 KGHSH and CDR2 LQKENI. The CDR3 loop is CASSQVRRRSAHEQYF. The CDR3 DNA reads TGTGCCAGCTCGCAGGTCCGGCGCCGTTCGGCCCACGAGCAGTACTTC.

This clone was counted between two and nine times. The chain couples TRBV5-1 to TRBJ2-1, with 11 positions matching TRBD2. The CDR3 consists of 16 residues. The trim removed 0 bases at V and 4 bases at J, leaving 3 bases unmatched. Germline CDR1 reads SGHRS; CDR2 reads YFSETQ. The CDR3 is CASSLAASGGYNEQFF. The CDR3 DNA reads as TGCGCCAGCAGCTTGGCAGCTAGCGGGGGGTACAATGAGCAGTTCTTC.

This clone was observed a few times. J is TRBJ1-5 and V is TRBV18, with D hard to call. Germline values: CDR1 KGHSH, CDR2 LQKENI. The CDR3 totals 19 residues. Trimming left V 3 bases short and J 0 bases short, with 21 bases between. The CDR3 protein is CASSPTSRDLDLSNQPQHF. Here the CDR3 DNA reads TGTGCCAGCTCACCCACATCGAGAGACCTAGACCTTAGCAATCAGCCCCAGCATTTT. Supplemented by reference TRBV18 and TRBJ1-5, the full variable domain reads NAGVMQNPRHLVRRRGQEARLRCSPMKGHSHVYWYRQLPEEGLKFMVYLQKENIIDESGMPKERFSAEFPKEGPSILRIQQVVRGDSAAYFCASSPTSRDLDLSNQPQHFGDGTRLSIL.

A single count supports this clone. J is TRBJ1-5 and V is TRBV12-3 or TRBV12-4, with D tentatively TRBD1 (6 bases). Between the trimmed V and J ends, which lost 6 bases and 9 bases, there was a span of 15 bases. This CDR3 has 13 amino acids. The CDR3 DNA reads as TGTGCCAGCAGCTCCAACAGGGATCGGCCCCAGCATTTT. It is translated as CASSSNRDRPQHF.

The V and J genes are TRBV19 and TRBJ1-2; D may be TRBD1 (6 bases). Germline assignment: CDR1 LNHDA and CDR2 SQIVND (reference sequence). The V end lost 5 bases, the J end lost 4 bases, and 11 bases lay between the germline ends. CDR3 length equals 13 residues. Here the CDR3 DNA reads TGTGCCAGTAGTGCACAGGGAGGCTATGGCTACACCTTC. Its translation is CASSAQGGYGYTF. The full variable domain, in which reference TRBV19 and TRBJ1-2 provide the parts outside the CDR3, is DGGITQSPKYLFRKEGQNVTLSCEQNLNHDAMYWYRQDPGQGLRLIYYSQIVNDFQKGDIAEGYSVSREKKESFPLTVTSAQKNPTAFYLCASSAQGGYGYTFGSGTRLTVV.

The V and J genes are TRBV5-1 and TRBJ2-1; 7 nucleotides align to TRBD1. From germline, CDR1 is SGHRS and CDR2 YFSETQ. This CDR3 region has 15 residues. Unmatched junction bases numbered 9, after V lost 6 bases and J lost 3 bases. CDR3 amino acids: CASNDRRQGYNEQFF. Here the CDR3 DNA reads TGCGCCAGCAATGACCGCAGACAGGGCTACAATGAGCAGTTCTTC. Full variable domain (outside the CDR3, taken from reference TRBV5-1 and TRBJ2-1): KAGVTQTPRYLIKTRGQQVTLSCSPISGHRSVSWYQQTPGQGLQFLFEYFSETQRNKGNFPGRFSGRQFSNSRSEMNVSTLELGDSALYLCASNDRRQGYNEQFFGPGTRLTVL.

The J gene is TRBJ1-1, the V gene TRBV5-1; 9 nucleotides agree with TRBD1. The CDR3 totals 16 residues. V shed 3 bases and J 8 bases; nucleotides not matched to a gene: 14. CDR1 is SGHRS, CDR2 YFSETQ, per germline. In nucleotides, the CDR3 is TGCGCCAGCAGCTGGGGCGACCGGACAGGGGTCGAGGAAGCTTTCTTT. Amino acids: CASSWGDRTGVEEAFF.

This chain uses TRBV18 with TRBJ2-3, with D possibly being TRBD1 (6 bases). This CDR3 is 14 amino acids long. Germline-derived CDR1 and CDR2 are KGHSH and LQKENI. Trimming removed 8 bases at V and 1 base at J, with 13 bases between. The CDR3: CASREGGGTDTQYF. In nucleotides, the CDR3 is TGTGCCAGCCGGGAAGGGGGAGGCACAGATACGCAGTATTTT.

The chain is built from TRBV6-5 and TRBJ2-1, with a possible D match to TRBD1 (5 bases). Trimming left V 2 bases short and J 3 bases short, with 8 bases between. Germline CDR1 reads MNHEY; CDR2 reads SVGAGI. The CDR3 has 14 amino acids. The CDR3 DNA is TGTGCCAGCAGTTACGGGGCCCGCTACAATGAGCAGTTCTTC. Residues: CASSYGARYNEQFF.

In this sample, this clone turned up a few times. The V gene is TRBV5-1, the J gene TRBJ2-5; 11 nucleotides agree with TRBD2. Unmatched junction bases numbered 4, after V lost 5 bases and J lost 4 bases. The CDR3 consists of 14 residues. Germline loops: CDR1 SGHRS, CDR2 YFSETQ. DNA of the CDR3: TGCGCCAGCAGATCCGGACTAGCGGGAGAGACCCAGTACTTC. As protein: CASRSGLAGETQYF.

The J gene is TRBJ2-3, the V gene TRBV7-2; tentative D call: TRBD2 (5 bases). The CDR3 is made up of 13 amino acids. V was cut by 0 bases and J by 10 bases, with 11 bases left in between. CDR1 SGHTA and CDR2 FQGNSA come from the germline V gene. As DNA, the CDR3 is TGTGCCAGCAGCTTAGCCGGGCGGAGGTCGCAGTATTTT. Its translation: CASSLAGRRSQYF. The variable domain in full, with the rest retrieved from reference TRBV7-2 and TRBJ2-3, is GAGVSQSPSNKVTEKGKDVELRCDPISGHTALYWYRQSLGQGLEFLIYFQGNSAPDKSGLPSDRFSAERTGGSVSTLTIQRTQQEDSAVYLCASSLAGRRSQYFGPGTRLTVL.

This clone was counted only a few times. The chain joins TRBV3-1 (or the pseudogene TRBV3-2) to TRBJ1-2, with D hard to call. Germline CDR1 is LGHDT and CDR2 is YNNKEL (reference sequence). CDR3 length: 16 amino acids. V lost 0 bases and J 8 bases, leaving 19 bases between the germline ends. CDR3 DNA: TGTGCCAGCAGCCAAGATGTTCGTGGAGGCGGGAGAGGCTACACCTTC. Residues: CASSQDVRGGGRGYTF.